One sample yielded the 21 T cell receptor beta chains listed below, sequenced in a study of cytomegalovirus exposure and HLA in healthy donors. PCR primers comprised 60 Vbeta and 13 Jbeta primers. The protocol was immunoSEQ multiplex PCR, while the TCRdb copy is restricted to in-frame clones and leaves out a portion. The top ten clones hold 6% to 8% of a sample with roughly 82,000 clones, around 70% of them seen once. The source material was PBMCs. Receptors originate from a woman aged 50 to 65 in good health and CMV-seropositive.

This clone was detected many times. The chain recombines TRBV18 with TRBJ2-5; 7 nucleotides line up with TRBD1. Looked up from germline, CDR1 is KGHSH and CDR2 is LQKENI. The CDR3 is made up of 14 amino acids. The J segment lost 2 bases and the V segment lost 3 bases, leaving 3 bases of the junction unmatched. CDR3: CASSPGTEQETQYF. Written as DNA, the CDR3 is TGTGCCAGCTCACCCGGGACAGAACAAGAGACCCAGTACTTC.

The chain uses TRBV5-1 and TRBJ1-5; perhaps TRBD1 as D (6 bases). CDR1 SGHRS and CDR2 YFSETQ come from the germline V gene. The CDR3 loop spans 15 amino acids. V lost 4 bases, J lost 7 bases, and 18 bases lay in between. The CDR3: CASSVTGQVGQPQHF. DNA of the CDR3: TGCGCCAGCAGCGTGACGGGACAAGTTGGCCAGCCCCAGCATTTT.

This chain joins TRBV6-6 and TRBJ1-4; D possibly corresponds to TRBD1 (6 bases). V was shortened by 6 bases and J by 8 bases, with 10 bases between the two germline ends. The CDR3 spans 12 residues. In germline, CDR1 is MNHNY, CDR2 SVGAGI (reference sequence). The CDR3 is CASSLQGEKLFF. The CDR3 DNA reads as TGTGCCAGCAGCCTACAGGGAGAAAAACTGTTTTTT.

V usage is TRBV30 and J usage is TRBJ2-2; 10 positions agree with TRBD1. V shed 2 bases, J shed 3 bases, and the junction held 6 bases outside the gene matches. The CDR3 length is 16 residues. The germline V gene has CDR1 GTSNPN and CDR2 SVGIG (reference sequence). In nucleotides, the CDR3 is TGTGCCTGGAGTACCCTAGGGACAGGGGACACCGGGGAGCTGTTTTTT. Translated, it gives CAWSTLGTGDTGELFF.

This chain joins TRBV7-9 and TRBJ1-4, with TRBD1 matching over 10 bases. The CDR3 extends over 14 amino acids. Germline V gene sequence: CDR1 SEHNR, CDR2 FQNEAQ (reference sequence). With V trimmed by 6 bases and J by 12 bases, 10 bases remained unmatched. This CDR3 reads CASRPGTGDLELFF. The CDR3 DNA follows: TGTGCCAGCAGACCCGGGACAGGGGATTTGGAACTGTTTTTT.

The chain carries TRBV2 and TRBJ2-1, with 7 bases lining up with TRBD2. V lost 8 bases to trimming and J lost 6 bases; unmatched junction nucleotides: 4. The CDR3 is made up of 12 amino acids. Germline CDR1 reads SNHLY; CDR2 reads FYNNEI. This CDR3 reads CASRREFNEQFF. The CDR3 region has the DNA TGTGCCAGCCGGCGGGAGTTCAATGAGCAGTTCTTC.

The rearrangement joins TRBV18 to TRBJ1-1, with 7 bases fitting TRBD1. V gave up 0 bases and J gave up 1 base; unmatched junction bases: 2. The germline V gene encodes CDR1 KGHSH and CDR2 LQKENI. This CDR3 contains 15 residues. CDR3 in DNA: TGTGCCAGCTCACCACCAACAGGGGAGAACACTGAAGCTTTCTTT. Protein sequence: CASSPPTGENTEAFF.

The chain employs TRBV7-9 and TRBJ2-3; no clear D. Germline CDR1 is SEHNR and CDR2 is FQNEAQ (reference sequence). The V end lost 5 bases, the J end lost 5 bases, and 5 bases lay between the germline ends. This CDR3 spans 11 amino acids. DNA of the CDR3: TGTGCCAGCAGCACACAAGATACGCAGTATTTT. The encoded protein is CASSTQDTQYF.

J is TRBJ2-7 and V is TRBV20-1; D unclear. CDR1 is DFQATT, CDR2 SNEGSKA, per germline (reference sequence). The ends were cut back, 4 bases at V and 3 bases at J, with 4 bases in the middle. This CDR3 region has 10 residues. CDR3: CSATRYEQYF. CDR3 nucleotides: TGCAGTGCTACCCGCTACGAGCAGTACTTC.

This clone was detected a few times. The chain uses TRBV6-1 and TRBJ1-1; D gene unclear. Trimming left V 2 bases short and J 4 bases short, with 8 bases between. This CDR3 is 13 amino acids long. Germline values: CDR1 MNHNS, CDR2 SASEGT. The CDR3 region is CASSETRSTEAFF. CDR3 sequence (DNA): TGTGCCAGCAGTGAAACTCGGAGCACTGAAGCTTTCTTT.

This clone was counted between two and nine times. The rearrangement links TRBV15 to TRBJ1-6; D unresolved. This CDR3 has 13 residues. Trimming pared 0 bases from V and 9 bases from J, leaving 6 bases between. Per germline, CDR1 LNHNV and CDR2 YYDKDF (reference sequence). CDR3 DNA: TGTGCCACCAGCAGAGATCCGGTTTCACCCCTCCACTTT. Residues: CATSRDPVSPLHF.

This clone was counted a single time. The chain carries TRBV7-6 and TRBJ2-2; 9 nucleotides match TRBD2. CDR1 is SGHVS, CDR2 FNYEAQ, per germline. The CDR3 has 17 residues. J lost 3 bases, V lost 5 bases, and 10 bases had no gene match. The CDR3 coding sequence is TGTGCCAGCAGCCCAGGACTAGCGCGAGGGTACACCGGGGAGCTGTTTTTT. Protein product: CASSPGLARGYTGELFF.

The chain recombines TRBV28 with TRBJ2-5, with D maybe TRBD1 (6 bases). Germline values: CDR1 MDHEN, CDR2 SYDVKM. V dropped 4 bases and J dropped 4 bases, with 13 bases sitting between them. The CDR3 runs to 14 residues. The CDR3 nucleotides are TGTGCCAGCAGTTCCGCGGACAGACGAGAGACCCAGTACTTC. It codes for CASSSADRRETQYF.

CDR3 in DNA: TGTGCCAGCAGCGTGGGGCAGCATAGCAATCAGCCCCAGCATTTT. It codes for CASSVGQHSNQPQHF. The chain has TRBV9 and TRBJ1-5; D possibly corresponds to TRBD1 (5 bases). The V end was cut by 2 bases, the J end by 0 bases, with 9 bases between. The CDR3 sequence is 15 residues long. CDR1 is SGDLS, CDR2 YYNGEE, per germline. Drawing the rest from reference TRBV9 and TRBJ1-5, the complete variable domain is DSGVTQTPKHLITATGQRVTLRCSPRSGDLSVYWYQQSLDQGLQFLIQYYNGEERAKGNILERFSAQQFPDLHSELNLSSLELGDSALYFCASSVGQHSNQPQHFGDGTRLSIL.

This chain joins TRBV28 and TRBJ1-5; tentative D call: TRBD1 (6 bases). This CDR3 comprises 13 residues. In germline, CDR1 is MDHEN, CDR2 SYDVKM. V was pared by 10 bases and J by 3 bases, with 13 bases between. The CDR3 DNA sequence: TGTGCCATAAGGGGGGGTTACAATCAGCCCCAGCATTTT. Its protein product is CAIRGGYNQPQHF.

This clone occurred a few times. The V and J genes are TRBV28 and TRBJ2-7, with D perhaps matching TRBD2 (6 bases). Trimming cost V 3 bases and J 4 bases, with 13 bases left between them. The CDR3 runs to 14 residues. Germline lookup yields CDR1 MDHEN and CDR2 SYDVKM. CDR3 sequence reads: CASSFLPGSYEQYF. CDR3 sequence (DNA): TGTGCCAGCAGTTTTTTACCCGGGAGTTACGAGCAGTACTTC.

The chain couples TRBV9 to TRBJ2-2; a possible D gene is TRBD1 (6 bases). Per germline, CDR1 SGDLS and CDR2 YYNGEE. The CDR3 spans 13 residues. Trimming removed 6 bases from V and 5 bases from J, with 11 bases in between. CDR3 nucleotide sequence: TGTGCCAGCATGGACAGTCTGACCGGGGAGCTGTTTTTT. This gives the protein CASMDSLTGELFF.

The chain has TRBV27 and TRBJ2-1; D unresolved. CDR1 is MNHEY, CDR2 SMNVEV, per germline (reference sequence). With 3 bases removed from V and 4 bases from J, the gap between germline ends came to 16 bases. This CDR3 is 16 amino acids long. In nucleotides, the CDR3 is TGTGCCAGCAGTTTCCGAGGTCCCCCCGGGTACAATGAGCAGTTCTTC. Translated, it gives CASSFRGPPGYNEQFF.

This clone showed up just once. The chain has TRBV29-1 and TRBJ2-5, with 9 bases identical to TRBD1. The CDR3 extends over 13 amino acids. V lost 8 bases and J lost 4; bases outside the gene matches: 8. Germline CDR1 reads SQVTM; CDR2 reads ANQGSEA. CDR3 nucleotide sequence: TGCAGCTCCGGACAGGGGCCAAGAGAGACCCAGTACTTC. This sequence encodes CSSGQGPRETQYF.

The chain combines TRBV6-5 with TRBJ1-4, with D possibly being TRBD1 (6 bases). This CDR3 region has 14 residues. Trimming stripped 5 bases from V and 4 bases from J, with 11 bases between. Per germline, CDR1 MNHEY and CDR2 SVGAGI. CDR3 nucleotides: TGTGCCAGCAGTCGGGACACCCGTAATGAAAAACTGTTTTTT. Amino acids: CASSRDTRNEKLFF.

A few counts support this clone. The J gene is TRBJ1-1, the V gene TRBV5-1; 8 bases match TRBD1. Germline loops: CDR1 SGHRS, CDR2 YFSETQ. The CDR3 runs to 16 residues. V trimming: 2 bases; J trimming: 0 bases; junction bases outside the gene matches: 6. This CDR3 reads CASSFGTGAMNTEAFF. CDR3 sequence (DNA): TGCGCCAGCAGCTTTGGGACAGGAGCTATGAACACTGAAGCTTTCTTT.